Listed below are T cell receptor beta chains from one sample, sequenced in a study of regulatory T cells in long-lasting Graves disease. TCRdb ran MiXCR on the multiplex PCR reads and lists one entry per CDR3 protein. Here the sample spans about 660,000 distinct CDR3 sequences, roughly 30% being singletons. Here the sequenced sample was peripheral blood mononuclear cells (PBMCs), taken when the disease was refractory, from a patient treated with antithyroid drugs. The receptors originated from a female donor with Graves disease. Each CDR3 is given with its conserved first and last residue. The D gene is left open where the match is weak. Clone size appears in some rows only: once, few, many, or a class for an expanded clone.

NA,TRBV24-1,15,TRBD1,TRBJ1-5,CATSAGGKGNQPQHF,TGTGCCACCAGCGCAGGGGGAAAAGGCAATCAGCCCCAGCATTTT
many,TRBV2,13,TRBD1,TRBJ2-7,CASSGTGGHEQYF,TGTGCCAGCAGTGGCACAGGGGGCCACGAGCAGTACTTC
NA,TRBV11-2,16,NA,TRBJ2-1,CASSQAVGPSRYEQFF,TGTGCCAGCAGCCAAGCCGTAGGCCCCTCCCGCTATGAGCAGTTCTTC
NA,TRBV5-6,13,NA,TRBJ1-2,CASSLPDGYGYTF,TGTGCCAGCAGCTTGCCAGATGGCTATGGCTACACCTTC
many,TRBV2,13,NA,TRBJ1-4,CASILEGNGKLFF,TGTGCCAGCATTTTAGAGGGTAACGGAAAACTGTTTTTT
NA,TRBV5-6,16,NA,TRBJ1-1,CASSFGDSIIYTEAFF,TGTGCCAGCAGCTTTGGTGACAGCATAATTTACACTGAAGCTTTCTTT
many,TRBV6-5,14,NA,TRBJ2-5,CASSYSQGGETQYF,TGTGCCAGCAGTTACAGTCAGGGAGGAGAGACCCAGTACTTC
many,TRBV6-1,14,NA,TRBJ1-5,CASSERASNQPQHF,TGTGCCAGCAGTGAACGGGCAAGCAATCAGCCCCAGCATTTT
NA,TRBV28,17,NA,TRBJ1-5,CASSSRQSMYSNQPQHF,TGTGCCAGCAGTTCCCGACAGTCCATGTATAGCAATCAACCCCAGCATTTT
few,TRBV15,17,NA,TRBJ1-6,CATSRDGSPRSSSPLHF,TGTGCCACCAGCAGAGATGGCAGCCCAAGATCCAGTTCACCCCTCCACTTT
few,TRBV19,15,NA,TRBJ1-2,CASSTDRTDFYGYTF,TGTGCCAGTAGTACTGATAGGACGGACTTCTATGGCTACACCTTC
few,TRBV3-1,14,TRBD1,TRBJ1-6,CASGGGQDYSPLHF,TGTGCCAGCGGGGGGGGACAGGACTATTCACCCCTCCACTTT
NA,TRBV28,13,NA,TRBJ2-7,CASIHRDPYEQYF,TGTGCCAGCATCCACCGGGATCCCTACGAGCAGTACTTC
NA,TRBV5-4,16,NA,TRBJ1-2,CASSLARASTNYGYTF,TGTGCCAGCAGCTTGGCAAGGGCCAGTACTAACTATGGCTACACCTTC
NA,TRBV10-3,12,TRBD1,TRBJ2-7,CAISGDRGEQYF,TGTGCCATCAGTGGGGACAGGGGCGAGCAGTACTTC
many,TRBV6-5,14,TRBD2,TRBJ2-2,CASSYSGGRSELFF,TGTGCCAGCAGTTACTCGGGCGGGAGAAGTGAGCTGTTTTTT
few,TRBV28,12,TRBD2,TRBJ2-7,CASSSPGLAAGF,TGTGCCAGCAGTTCTCCCGGACTAGCAGCGGGGTTC
NA,TRBV29-1,12,TRBD1,TRBJ1-1,CSVGQGAGEAFF,TGCAGCGTGGGACAGGGGGCAGGTGAAGCTTTCTTT
few,TRBV7-3,13,NA,TRBJ1-5,CASWDNRNQPQHF,TGTGCCAGTTGGGACAATCGCAATCAGCCCCAGCATTTT
once,TRBV5-1,14,NA,TRBJ1-1,CASSLLRENTEAFF,TGCGCCAGCAGCTTGCTCAGAGAAAACACTGAAGCTTTCTTT
NA,TRBV6-1,16,NA,TRBJ2-2,CASRITTRRRPGELFF,TGTGCCAGCCGAATCACAACCCGCCGTCGGCCCGGGGAGCTGTTTTTT
NA,TRBV7-9,17,TRBD1,TRBJ1-5,CASSGTGGLDSNQPQHF,TGTGCCAGCAGCGGGACAGGGGGATTAGATAGCAATCAGCCCCAGCATTTT
few,TRBV27,14,TRBD2,TRBJ2-7,CASSIRAGAGEQYF,TGTGCCAGCAGTATCCGAGCGGGAGCGGGCGAGCAGTACTTC
NA,TRBV6-2/TRBV6-3,15,NA,TRBJ2-7,CASSYLRAGSYEQYF,TGTGCCAGCAGTTACCTACGGGCAGGGTCCTACGAGCAGTACTTC
few,TRBV12-3/TRBV12-4,14,TRBD1,TRBJ1-6,CASKRTGRGSPLHF,TGTGCCAGCAAGCGGACAGGAAGAGGATCACCCCTCCACTTT
NA,TRBV5-5,16,NA,TRBJ1-3,CASSGGSRVSGNTIYF,TGTGCCAGCAGCGGTGGAAGTAGAGTCTCTGGAAACACCATATATTTT
few,TRBV3-1,15,NA,TRBJ1-6,CASSQDPQRNSPLHF,TGTGCCAGCAGCCAAGACCCCCAGCGGAATTCACCCCTCCACTTT
few,TRBV7-9,16,TRBD2,TRBJ2-2,CASSRPLAGVTGELFF,TGTGCCAGCAGTCGGCCCCTAGCGGGAGTCACCGGGGAGCTGTTTTTT
NA,TRBV6-1,17,TRBD1,TRBJ2-5,CASSALNPWTGPETQYF,TGTGCCAGCAGTGCTCTAAACCCTTGGACAGGGCCGGAGACCCAGTACTTC
NA,TRBV12-3/TRBV12-4,13,NA,TRBJ2-2,CASTGIPTGELFF,TGTGCCAGCACCGGGATTCCCACCGGGGAGCTGTTTTTT
many,TRBV11-2,14,NA,TRBJ2-7,CASSLSARSYEQYF,TGTGCCAGCAGCTTATCGGCCCGCTCCTACGAGCAGTACTTC